One sample yielded the 10 T cell receptor beta chains listed below, sequenced in a study of T cells after yellow fever vaccination. One entry per CDR3 protein results from TCRdb running MiXCR on the 5' RACE reads. The sample gives around 310,000 distinct CDR3 sequences, approximately 4.5% of which show up once; less than 20% is in the top ten. The specimen was PBMCs, collected 15 days after the yellow fever booster vaccination. These receptor sequences come from a young man who received the YFV17D yellow fever vaccine.

This clonotype was seen many times. The rearrangement joins TRBV3-1 to TRBJ2-5, with a tentative D call TRBD2 (5 bases). CDR1 is LGHDT and CDR2 is YNNKEL in the germline V gene (reference sequence). V gave up 8 bases and J gave up 4 bases, with 8 bases separating them. The CDR3 is 11 amino acids. Here the CDR3 DNA reads TGTGCCAGCGGACTCGGAGAGACCCAGTACTTC. Its translation is CASGLGETQYF.

This clonotype was recorded at least ten times. This chain joins TRBV20-1 and TRBJ1-1, with no clear D. The germline V and J ends were trimmed by 0 bases and 1 base, with 15 bases remaining between them. This CDR3 comprises 16 residues. Germline CDR1 reads DFQATT; CDR2 reads SNEGSKA (reference sequence). The CDR3 reads CSARDLGRAKNTEAFF. DNA of the CDR3: TGCAGTGCTAGAGACCTAGGACGGGCAAAGAACACTGAAGCTTTCTTT.

This clonotype came up a few times. V usage is TRBV28 and J usage is TRBJ1-4; a weak D match, TRBD1 (6 bases). CDR1 is MDHEN, CDR2 SYDVKM, per germline. V shed 8 bases and J shed 8 bases, with 18 bases lying between them. This CDR3 contains 14 residues. The CDR3 DNA is TGTGCCAGCTCCCTTAGGGGGGTAAGAGAAAAACTGTTTTTT. Protein: CASSLRGVREKLFF.

This chain joins TRBV5-4 and TRBJ2-5; tentative D call: TRBD2 (5 bases). V lost 4 bases, J lost 4 bases, and 14 bases lay in between. CDR3 length: 14 residues. Germline lookup yields CDR1 SGHNT and CDR2 YYREEE (reference sequence). For the CDR3, the DNA is TGTGCCAGCAGCCTTGAGGGCATCCCAGAGACCCAGTACTTC. Amino acid sequence: CASSLEGIPETQYF.

Ten or more counts support this clonotype. V and J are TRBV7-9 and TRBJ2-3; TRBD1 agrees at 7 bases. V shed 5 bases, J shed 6 bases, and the junction held 8 bases outside the gene matches. The CDR3 extends over 14 amino acids. The germline V gene encodes CDR1 SEHNR and CDR2 FQNEAQ (reference sequence). CDR3 protein: CASSQLDRADTQYF. In DNA, the CDR3 is TGTGCCAGCAGCCAATTAGACAGGGCGGATACGCAGTATTTT.

There are a few counts of this clonotype. The chain uses TRBV12-3 or TRBV12-4 and TRBJ1-5; TRBD1 is a possible D gene (5 bases). V was cut by 3 bases and J by 6 bases, with 9 bases left in between. This CDR3 is built from 13 residues. The CDR3 region is CASSFTQGQPQHF. DNA of the CDR3: TGTGCCAGCAGTTTCACCCAGGGTCAGCCCCAGCATTTT.

This clonotype was counted many times. The rearrangement links TRBV7-9 to TRBJ2-1; a possible D gene is TRBD2 (5 bases). This CDR3 has 18 amino acids. V shed 2 bases and J shed 4 bases, with 21 bases lying between them. Germline-derived CDR1 and CDR2 are SEHNR and FQNEAQ (reference sequence). The CDR3 loop is CASSLTTGYRRPYNEQFF. The CDR3 DNA follows: TGTGCCAGCAGCTTAACCACGGGGTATCGACGACCGTACAATGAGCAGTTCTTC. Based on the CDR3 plus reference TRBV7-9 and TRBJ2-1, the full variable domain is DTGVSQNPRHKITKRGQNVTFRCDPISEHNRLYWYRQTLGQGPEFLTYFQNEAQLEKSRLLSDRFSAERPKGSFSTLEIQRTEQGDSAMYLCASSLTTGYRRPYNEQFFGPGTRLTVL.

This clonotype was recorded many times. The chain joins TRBV5-8 to TRBJ2-7; a weak D match, TRBD2 (6 bases). The CDR3 spans 15 residues. Trimming took 4 bases from V and 5 from J, leaving 19 bases between them. Germline CDR1 SGHTS, CDR2 YDEGEE. The DNA for the CDR3 is TGTGCCAGCAGCAAGAGCATCTACCGGGGGAACGAGCAGTACTTC. Its translation: CASSKSIYRGNEQYF.

V usage is TRBV7-2 and J usage is TRBJ2-2, with D uncertain. Trimming took 6 bases from V and 0 from J, leaving 8 bases between them. The length of the CDR3 is 14 residues. CDR1 and CDR2 from the germline V gene are SGHTA and FQGNSA. CDR3 DNA: TGTGCCAGCAGACTACAGCCGAACACCGGGGAGCTGTTTTTT. Its translation: CASRLQPNTGELFF.

This clonotype was observed a few times. V and J are TRBV7-2 and TRBJ2-1, with D perhaps matching TRBD1 or TRBD2 (5 bases each). The CDR3 has 17 residues. V lost 6 bases and J lost 0, with 18 bases in between. CDR1 is SGHTA, CDR2 FQGNSA, per germline. The CDR3 DNA reads TGTGCCAGCAGGGATCGGGGCAGTAGATTCTCCTACAATGAGCAGTTCTTC. Protein sequence: CASRDRGSRFSYNEQFF.